The rows below give T cell receptor beta chains drawn from one sample of a study of beta chain features in type 1 diabetes. Sequencing used immunoSEQ multiplex PCR; TCRdb keeps in-frame clones, though not all of them. The sample carries about 330,000 clones, approximately 10% recorded once. Sequencing used naive CD4+ T cells from blood. The receptor set was obtained from a woman aged 25 to 39 in good health. CDR3s include the opening cysteine and the closing phenylalanine or tryptophan. The order of the fields is V gene, clone size, J gene, D gene, CDR3 protein, CDR3 DNA. D genes are given only for firm matches. Expanded clones are given a class, and other clones once, few, many or no size at all.

TRBV9,.,TRBJ2-1,.,CASRGLVNEQFF,TGTGCCAGCAGGGGACTTGTCAATGAGCAGTTCTTC
TRBV11-2,few,TRBJ2-7,TRBD1,CASSLRDTGTGKGEQYF,TGTGCCAGCAGCTTACGGGATACTGGGACAGGGAAGGGCGAGCAGTACTTC
TRBV7-9,.,TRBJ2-5,.,CAGGDSQETQYF,TGTGCCGGAGGGGACTCGCAAGAGACCCAGTACTTC
TRBV14,.,TRBJ2-6,.,CASSQDWARGLSGANVLTF,TGTGCCAGCAGCCAAGATTGGGCGCGGGGGCTCTCTGGGGCCAACGTCCTGACTTTC
TRBV7-2,few,TRBJ2-1,.,CASSDGTLYNEQFF,TGTGCCAGCAGCGACGGGACTCTCTACAATGAGCAGTTCTTC
TRBV19,.,TRBJ2-5,TRBD1,CASSIVGQGVVYF,TGTGCCAGTAGTATAGTGGGACAGGGAGTGGTGTACTTC
TRBV6-5,few,TRBJ2-7,TRBD1,CASSFEGAKQYF,TGTGCCAGCAGTTTCGAGGGGGCGAAGCAGTACTTC
TRBV7-2,few,TRBJ2-7,TRBD2,CASSLGSGSYYEQYF,TGTGCCAGCAGTCTCGGTAGCGGGAGTTATTACGAGCAGTACTTC
TRBV28,.,TRBJ2-5,TRBD1,CASRRTGQETQYF,TGTGCCAGCAGAAGGACAGGGCAAGAGACCCAGTACTTC
TRBV19,few,TRBJ2-7,.,CASSLQASPGSYEQYF,TGTGCCAGTAGTTTACAGGCAAGTCCAGGCTCCTACGAGCAGTACTTC
TRBV4-3,.,TRBJ1-5,TRBD1,CASSQDGPGGQPQHF,TGCGCCAGCAGCCAAGATGGGCCAGGGGGCCAGCCCCAGCATTTT
TRBV7-2,few,TRBJ2-7,TRBD2,CASSLAKTSGGLEQYF,TGTGCCAGCAGCTTAGCGAAAACTAGCGGGGGTCTCGAGCAGTACTTC
TRBV5-1,.,TRBJ2-7,TRBD2,CASSGGGTSVSYEQYF,TGCGCCAGCAGCGGCGGGGGGACTAGCGTTAGCTACGAGCAGTACTTC
TRBV9,few,TRBJ2-3,.,CASSVRGRTGSTDTQYF,TGTGCCAGCAGCGTCCGCGGGAGGACAGGAAGCACAGATACGCAGTATTTT
TRBV29-1,.,TRBJ2-2,TRBD1,CSVEDQTGGTGELFF,TGCAGCGTTGAAGACCAGACAGGGGGCACCGGGGAGCTGTTTTTT
TRBV5-4,.,TRBJ2-4,TRBD1,CASSAYPGQGQNIQYF,TGTGCCAGCAGCGCCTATCCGGGACAGGGACAAAACATTCAGTACTTC
TRBV2,few,TRBJ2-3,.,CASSDLGEGTDTQYF,TGTGCCAGCAGTGATTTGGGCGAAGGCACAGATACGCAGTATTTT
TRBV18,few,TRBJ2-7,.,CASSPESPLGVGEQYF,TGTGCCAGCTCACCAGAGTCTCCGCTAGGTGTTGGCGAGCAGTACTTC
TRBV6-1,few,TRBJ2-7,TRBD2,CASSSAGTSVYEQYF,TGTGCCAGTTCCTCAGCCGGGACTAGCGTCTACGAGCAGTACTTC
TRBV4-3,few,TRBJ2-1,TRBD2,CASSQDLAGDRNEQFF,TGCGCCAGCAGCCAAGATTTAGCGGGAGATCGAAATGAGCAGTTCTTC
TRBV2,.,TRBJ1-5,TRBD1,CASTWTGGQQPQHF,TGTGCCAGCACCTGGACAGGGGGCCAGCAGCCCCAGCATTTT
TRBV6-5,few,TRBJ2-1,.,CASSYWMEGRDEQFF,TGTGCCAGCAGTTACTGGATGGAGGGCCGGGATGAGCAGTTCTTC
TRBV5-1,.,TRBJ1-1,.,CASSQTRNTEAFF,TGCGCCAGCAGCCAAACAAGGAACACTGAAGCTTTCTTT
TRBV13,.,TRBJ2-3,TRBD2,CASSLLAGGPTQYF,TGTGCCAGCAGCTTATTGGCGGGAGGCCCTACGCAGTATTTT
TRBV7-9,few,TRBJ2-1,TRBD2,CASSSSGGTTNEQFF,TGTGCCAGCAGCTCATCGGGTGGGACTACGAATGAGCAGTTCTTC
TRBV5-1,.,TRBJ2-7,.,CASSLASPPYEQYF,TGCGCCAGCAGCTTGGCCAGTCCCCCCTACGAGCAGTACTTC
TRBV15,few,TRBJ2-5,TRBD2,CATSRDRSWLAVETQYF,TGTGCCACCAGCAGAGATCGGAGCTGGCTAGCGGTAGAGACCCAGTACTTC
TRBV28,.,TRBJ2-6,.,CATTVYSGGPRTNVLTF,TGTGCCACCACAGTTTATAGTGGGGGCCCGAGGACCAACGTCCTGACTTTC
TRBV2,few,TRBJ2-4,.,CASSPLSGAGENIQYF,TGTGCCAGCAGTCCCCTTTCAGGAGCAGGGGAAAACATTCAGTACTTC
TRBV18,.,TRBJ2-5,TRBD1,CASTQDRGEQETQYF,TGTGCCAGCACCCAGGACAGGGGGGAACAAGAGACCCAGTACTTC
TRBV6-6,.,TRBJ2-7,.,CASSSKGYYEQYF,TGTGCCAGCAGTTCCAAGGGGTACTACGAGCAGTACTTC
TRBV7-3,.,TRBJ2-1,TRBD1,CASSPGQGAEGQFF,TGTGCCAGCAGCCCGGGACAGGGGGCCGAAGGGCAGTTCTTC
TRBV30,few,TRBJ2-1,.,CAWSSGAGVSNEQFF,TGTGCCTGGTCCTCAGGGGCAGGGGTGTCAAATGAGCAGTTCTTC
TRBV18,.,TRBJ2-2,TRBD1,CASSPGTGLNTGELFF,TGTGCCAGCTCACCCGGGACAGGGCTGAACACCGGGGAGCTGTTTTTT
TRBV28,.,TRBJ1-1,.,CASRAGGPNTEAFF,TGTGCCAGCAGGGCGGGTGGGCCCAACACTGAAGCTTTCTTT
TRBV28,.,TRBJ2-7,TRBD1,CASSSRQGVYF,TGTGCCAGCAGTTCTCGACAGGGGGTGTACTTC
TRBV30,.,TRBJ1-3,.,CAWSPAGDTIYF,TGTGCCTGGAGTCCTGCGGGGGACACCATATATTTT
TRBV19,.,TRBJ2-1,TRBD2,CASSSLAVEYNEQFF,TGTGCCAGTAGCTCACTAGCGGTAGAATACAATGAGCAGTTCTTC
TRBV30,.,TRBJ1-5,.,CAWSPGGNQPQHF,TGTGCCTGGAGCCCCGGAGGCAATCAGCCCCAGCATTTT
TRBV14,.,TRBJ2-5,.,CASSQVPGGETQYF,TGTGCCAGCAGCCAAGTTCCAGGGGGGGAGACCCAGTACTTC
TRBV6-5,few,TRBJ2-7,TRBD1,CASSTRTGGYEQYF,TGTGCCAGCAGTACCCGGACAGGGGGCTACGAGCAGTACTTC
TRBV30,few,TRBJ2-1,.,CAWGRQSSYNEQFF,TGTGCCTGGGGAAGACAGAGCTCCTACAATGAGCAGTTCTTC
TRBV18,.,TRBJ1-4,.,CASSPLPRSGAKLFF,TGTGCCAGCTCACCACTTCCTCGGTCAGGGGCAAAACTGTTTTTT
TRBV27,few,TRBJ2-1,.,CASSPGLTSYNEQFF,TGTGCCAGCAGTCCCGGGTTAACTAGTTACAATGAGCAGTTCTTC
TRBV7-3,few,TRBJ1-1,.,CASSSGSGTEAFF,TGTGCCAGCAGTTCAGGGTCCGGCACTGAAGCTTTCTTT
TRBV18,few,TRBJ2-2,.,CASSPFDSTIANTGELFF,TGTGCCAGCTCACCTTTCGACAGCACCATCGCGAACACCGGGGAGCTGTTTTTT
TRBV7-7,.,TRBJ2-5,TRBD2,CASSLGLAGTQETQYF,TGTGCTAGCAGCCTGGGACTAGCGGGCACCCAAGAGACCCAGTACTTC
TRBV7-9,.,TRBJ2-1,TRBD2,CASSPAWTSGTTNEQFF,TGTGCCAGCAGCCCCGCCTGGACTAGCGGGACCACGAATGAGCAGTTCTTC
TRBV29-1,few,TRBJ1-1,TRBD1,CSHRGLGEAFF,TGCAGCCACAGGGGGCTCGGTGAAGCTTTCTTT
TRBV30,.,TRBJ2-7,TRBD2,CAWRVLSGTSGRASSYEQYF,TGTGCCTGGAGGGTACTATCCGGGACTAGCGGGAGGGCGAGCTCCTACGAGCAGTACTTC
TRBV7-3,few,TRBJ1-1,TRBD1,CASSLTPGQGSTEAFF,TGTGCCAGCAGCTTAACCCCGGGACAGGGGAGCACTGAAGCTTTCTTT
TRBV6-6,few,TRBJ2-3,.,CASSPFWVPGLGTQYF,TGTGCCAGCAGCCCCTTCTGGGTGCCCGGGTTAGGTACGCAGTATTTT
TRBV9,few,TRBJ2-5,TRBD2,CASSAQTSVSMFGKETQYF,TGTGCCAGCAGCGCACAGACTAGCGTCTCTATGTTTGGTAAAGAGACCCAGTACTTC
TRBV6-6,.,TRBJ2-7,TRBD1,CASSLQGAPYEQYF,TGTGCCAGCAGCCTACAGGGGGCCCCCTACGAGCAGTACTTC
TRBV18,.,TRBJ2-7,TRBD2,CASSPETSGSVQYF,TGTGCCAGCTCACCAGAGACTAGCGGGAGTGTGCAGTACTTC